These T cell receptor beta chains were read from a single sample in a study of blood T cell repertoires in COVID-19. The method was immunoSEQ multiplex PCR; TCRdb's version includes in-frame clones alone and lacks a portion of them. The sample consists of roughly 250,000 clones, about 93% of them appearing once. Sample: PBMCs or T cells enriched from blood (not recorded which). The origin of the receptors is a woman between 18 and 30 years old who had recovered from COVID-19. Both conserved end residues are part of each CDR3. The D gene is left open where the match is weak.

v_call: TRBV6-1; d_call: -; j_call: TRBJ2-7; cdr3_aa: CASSEARRLNYEQYF
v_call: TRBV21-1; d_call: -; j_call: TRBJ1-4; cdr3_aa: CASAIPTGATNEKLFF
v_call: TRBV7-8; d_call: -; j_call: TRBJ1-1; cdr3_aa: CASRSGTEAFF
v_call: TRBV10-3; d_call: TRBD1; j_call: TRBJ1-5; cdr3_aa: CAISEGQGADNSNQPQHF
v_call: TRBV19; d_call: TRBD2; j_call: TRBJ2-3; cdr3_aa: CASSQPGLAGNTQYF
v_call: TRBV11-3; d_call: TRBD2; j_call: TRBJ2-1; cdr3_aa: CASSRSVAGTNEQFF
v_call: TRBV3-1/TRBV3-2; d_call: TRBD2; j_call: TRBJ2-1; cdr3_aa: CASSPKGLASLEQFF
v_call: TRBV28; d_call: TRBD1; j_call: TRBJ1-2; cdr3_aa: CASSNPPGQGSYGYTF
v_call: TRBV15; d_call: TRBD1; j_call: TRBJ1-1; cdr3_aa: CATSSPTTGTPEAFF
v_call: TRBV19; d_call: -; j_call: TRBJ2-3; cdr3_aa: CASSMITGRDTQYF
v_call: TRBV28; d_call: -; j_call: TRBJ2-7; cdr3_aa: CASSLWGELGYEQYF
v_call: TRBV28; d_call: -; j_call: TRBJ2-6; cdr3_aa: CASSLPWGDAGANVLTF
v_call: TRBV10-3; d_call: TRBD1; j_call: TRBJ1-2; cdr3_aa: CAISRTGRESGYTF
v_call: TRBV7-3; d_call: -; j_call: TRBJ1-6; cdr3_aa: CASSLLRSCVHF
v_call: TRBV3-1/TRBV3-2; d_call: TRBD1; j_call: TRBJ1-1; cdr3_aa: CASQGVNTEAFF
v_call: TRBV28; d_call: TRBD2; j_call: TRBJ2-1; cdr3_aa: CASRGLAGRDNEQFF
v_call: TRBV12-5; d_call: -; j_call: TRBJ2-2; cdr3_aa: CASAAGELFF
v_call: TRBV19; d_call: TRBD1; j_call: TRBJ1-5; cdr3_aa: CASRIQRQGNQPQHF
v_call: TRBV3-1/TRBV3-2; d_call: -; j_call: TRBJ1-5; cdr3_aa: CASSQEHVSNQPQHF
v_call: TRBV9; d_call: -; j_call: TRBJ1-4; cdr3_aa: CASSVGRAGEKLFF
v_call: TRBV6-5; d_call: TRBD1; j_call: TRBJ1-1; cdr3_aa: CASSYSSGGLNTEAFF
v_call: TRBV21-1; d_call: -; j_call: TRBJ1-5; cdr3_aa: CASSRPRGRPQHF
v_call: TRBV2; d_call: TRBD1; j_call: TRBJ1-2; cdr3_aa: CASRGTVYGYTF
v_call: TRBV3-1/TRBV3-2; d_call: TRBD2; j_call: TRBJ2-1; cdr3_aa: CASSQPGRESDEQFF